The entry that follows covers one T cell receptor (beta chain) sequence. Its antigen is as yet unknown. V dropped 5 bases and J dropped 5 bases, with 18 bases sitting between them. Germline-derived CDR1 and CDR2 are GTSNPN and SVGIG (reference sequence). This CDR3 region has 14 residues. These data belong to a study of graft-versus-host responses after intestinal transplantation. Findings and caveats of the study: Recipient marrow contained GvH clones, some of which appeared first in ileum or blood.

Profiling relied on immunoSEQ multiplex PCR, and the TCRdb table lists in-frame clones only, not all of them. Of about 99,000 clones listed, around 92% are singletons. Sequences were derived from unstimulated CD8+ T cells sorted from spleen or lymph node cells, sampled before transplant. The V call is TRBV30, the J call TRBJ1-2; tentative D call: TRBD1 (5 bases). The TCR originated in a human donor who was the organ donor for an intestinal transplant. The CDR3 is CAWGVGTGAYGYTF. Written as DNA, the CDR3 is TGTGCCTGGGGGGTTGGCACAGGAGCTTATGGCTACACCTTC.